A single sample gave rise to the 30 T cell receptor beta chains below, sequenced in a study of CD8+ T cells in alopecia areata. Extraction of RNA preceded its reverse transcription into cDNA, which served as the sequencing template. Using immunoSEQ multiplex PCR, the repertoire was profiled, and TCRdb retains in-frame clones only, with some absent. The sample shows under 70,000 clones, 96% of them seen only once. The material sequenced was CD8+ T cells sorted from blood, taken at week 0. These receptors all come from a human donor with alopecia areata.

This chain joins TRBV7-9 and TRBJ2-2, with D hard to call. This CDR3 has 12 residues. Germline lookup yields CDR1 SEHNR and CDR2 FQNEAQ (reference sequence). V dropped 1 base and J dropped 6 bases, with 3 bases sitting between them. CDR3 nucleotides: TGTGCCAGCAGCTTAGGAGCCGGGGAGCTGTTTTTT. Translated: CASSLGAGELFF. Variable domain in full (rest from reference TRBV7-9 and TRBJ2-2): DTGVSQNPRHKITKRGQNVTFRCDPISEHNRLYWYRQTLGQGPEFLTYFQNEAQLEKSRLLSDRFSAERPKGSFSTLEIQRTEQGDSAMYLCASSLGAGELFFGEGSRLTVL.

The chain uses TRBV19 and TRBJ2-7; the match to TRBD1 covers 8 bases. The CDR3 consists of 13 residues. V was pared by 3 bases and J by 4 bases, with 2 bases of the junction left unmatched. Germline CDR1 LNHDA, CDR2 SQIVND (reference sequence). CDR3 DNA: TGTGCCAGTAGTATCAACAGGGGGTACGAGCAGTACTTC. It encodes CASSINRGYEQYF.

This clone has just one count. The rearrangement uses TRBV29-1 and TRBJ2-5; D is perhaps TRBD1 or TRBD2 (6 bases each). CDR3 length: 15 residues. Trimming left V 0 bases short and J 2 bases short, with 13 bases between. From germline, CDR1 is SQVTM and CDR2 ANQGSEA. In DNA, the CDR3 is TGCAGCGTTGAAGATGGGCGGGACATACAAGAGACCCAGTACTTC. Protein sequence: CSVEDGRDIQETQYF.

This clone was counted a few times. The chain combines TRBV7-9 with TRBJ2-1; D is undetermined. CDR1 and CDR2 (germline): SEHNR, FQNEAQ (reference sequence). The CDR3 sequence is 12 residues long. The V and J ends lost 7 bases and 3 bases respectively, with 7 bases between them. The CDR3 DNA is TGTGCCAGCAACATTCTCTACAATGAGCAGTTCTTC. Residues: CASNILYNEQFF. Filled out from reference TRBV7-9 and TRBJ2-1, the complete variable domain reads DTGVSQNPRHKITKRGQNVTFRCDPISEHNRLYWYRQTLGQGPEFLTYFQNEAQLEKSRLLSDRFSAERPKGSFSTLEIQRTEQGDSAMYLCASNILYNEQFFGPGTRLTVL.

The CDR3 reads CASSLGPEQYF. DNA of the CDR3: TGTGCCAGCAGCTTAGGCCCCGAGCAGTACTTC. The rearrangement links TRBV7-9 to TRBJ2-7; D call uncertain. Trimming took off 1 base at V and 6 bases at J, with 4 bases between the two ends. The CDR3 has 11 amino acids. Germline V gene data show CDR1 as SEHNR and CDR2 as FQNEAQ (reference sequence).

The chain recombines TRBV11-3 with TRBJ2-5, with TRBD2 as a possible D gene (5 bases). CDR3 length: 15 residues. Per germline, CDR1 SGHNT and CDR2 YENEEA. Trimming removed 1 base from V and 2 bases from J, with 11 bases in between. The CDR3 sequence is CASSLVAGGQETQYF. Here the CDR3 DNA reads TGTGCCAGCAGCTTAGTAGCAGGAGGACAAGAGACCCAGTACTTC.

The chain links TRBV9 to TRBJ2-2; 7 bases line up with TRBD1. Germline loops: CDR1 SGDLS, CDR2 YYNGEE. V was clipped by 1 base and J by 4 bases; unmatched bases: 1. This CDR3 contains 14 residues. The CDR3 nucleotides read TGTGCCAGCAGCGTAACAGGGGTCACCGGGGAGCTGTTTTTT. Translated: CASSVTGVTGELFF. Variable domain in full (rest from reference TRBV9 and TRBJ2-2): DSGVTQTPKHLITATGQRVTLRCSPRSGDLSVYWYQQSLDQGLQFLIQYYNGEERAKGNILERFSAQQFPDLHSELNLSSLELGDSALYFCASSVTGVTGELFFGEGSRLTVL.

The chain has TRBV9 and TRBJ1-1; 7 bases are a match to TRBD1. The V and J ends lost 3 bases and 4 bases, in that order; junction bases with no gene match: 6. This CDR3 is built from 14 residues. CDR1 and CDR2 from the germline V gene are SGDLS and YYNGEE. The DNA for the CDR3 is TGTGCCAGCAGCGCCACAGGGGATGGCACTGAAGCTTTCTTT. It encodes CASSATGDGTEAFF.

The J gene is TRBJ2-4, the V gene TRBV11-3; D tentatively fits TRBD1 or TRBD2 (5 bases each). V was pared by 5 bases and J by 1 base, with 9 bases between. Germline values: CDR1 SGHNT, CDR2 YENEEA. The CDR3 runs to 14 residues. CDR3 residues: CASSHRDAKNIQYF. CDR3 DNA sequence: TGTGCCAGCAGCCACCGGGACGCCAAAAACATTCAGTACTTC.

V usage is TRBV29-1 and J usage is TRBJ2-1; a weak D match, TRBD1 (8 bases). CDR1 SQVTM and CDR2 ANQGSEA come from the germline V gene. The V end lost 1 base, the J end lost 9 bases, and 16 bases lay between the germline ends. The CDR3 covers 14 residues. CDR3 sequence (DNA): TGCAGCGTTGAAGGGACAGGGAGGGATGGTGAGCAGTTCTTC. This sequence encodes CSVEGTGRDGEQFF.

This chain connects TRBV4-2 to TRBJ1-1; D possibly corresponds to TRBD1 (6 bases). The V and J ends lost 0 bases and 3 bases respectively, with 14 bases between them. Germline assignment: CDR1 LGHNA and CDR2 YNFKEQ. CDR3 length: 16 amino acids. CDR3 nucleotide sequence: TGTGCCAGCAGCCAAGACCTCCCAGGGGAGGACACTGAAGCTTTCTTT. Translated: CASSQDLPGEDTEAFF.

The table lists this clone with a count of one. The chain is built from TRBV7-8 and TRBJ2-7; a weak D match, TRBD2 (6 bases). Between the trimmed V and J ends, which lost 1 base and 3 bases, there was a span of 10 bases. This CDR3 is built from 14 residues. CDR1 and CDR2 (germline): SGHVS, FQNEAQ. Here the CDR3 DNA reads TGTGCCAGCAGCTTAGGTCGGGGAGGCTACGAGCAGTACTTC. It specifies CASSLGRGGYEQYF.

This clone was detected once. This rearrangement joins TRBV7-2 to TRBJ2-1; weak D call: TRBD1 (6 bases). Trimming removed 5 bases from V and 3 bases from J, with 17 bases in between. Germline CDR1 reads SGHTA; CDR2 reads FQGNSA. The CDR3 extends over 16 amino acids. CDR3 in DNA: TGTGCCAGCAGCCCGCAACAGGGAAGGAACTACAATGAGCAGTTCTTC. Translating it yields CASSPQQGRNYNEQFF.

The rearrangement links TRBV10-3 to TRBJ1-1, with D perhaps TRBD1 (6 bases). The CDR3 runs 14 residues. The V and J ends lost 6 bases and 0 bases respectively, with 11 bases between them. Germline CDR1 reads ENHRY; CDR2 reads SYGVKD. CDR3 sequence: CAISPDRMNTEAFF. CDR3 coding DNA: TGTGCCATCAGCCCCGACAGGATGAACACTGAAGCTTTCTTT.

J is TRBJ2-7 and V is TRBV19, with 9 nucleotides matching TRBD1. The ends lost 5 bases at V and 6 bases at J; junction bases unmatched: 5. The CDR3 extends over 13 amino acids. The germline V gene encodes CDR1 LNHDA and CDR2 SQIVND (reference sequence). The chain's CDR3 is CASSQGQGSEQYF. The CDR3 DNA reads as TGTGCCAGTAGTCAAGGACAGGGGAGCGAGCAGTACTTC.

The J gene is TRBJ2-5, the V gene TRBV7-9; a weak D match, TRBD1 (7 bases). Trimming left V 3 bases short and J 6 bases short, with 17 bases between. The CDR3 has 15 amino acids. Looked up from germline, CDR1 is SEHNR and CDR2 is FQNEAQ (reference sequence). The CDR3 bases are TGTGCCAGCAGCTTGGCGCAGGGGGAGGCGAAGACCCAGTACTTC. Its translation: CASSLAQGEAKTQYF.

V gene TRBV6-5 combines with J gene TRBJ2-1, with 9 bases identical to TRBD2. The CDR3 totals 15 residues. In germline, CDR1 is MNHEY, CDR2 SVGAGI. V gave up 3 bases and J gave up 10 bases; unmatched junction bases: 10. CDR3 protein: CASSYSSGGMREQFF. The CDR3 coding sequence is TGTGCCAGCAGTTATTCGAGCGGGGGGATGAGGGAGCAGTTCTTC.

The chain couples TRBV4-3 to TRBJ2-1; D might be TRBD1 (7 bases). The germline V gene encodes CDR1 LGHNA and CDR2 YSLEER. Trimming took off 3 bases at V and 2 bases at J, with 17 bases between the two ends. The CDR3 runs 17 residues. The CDR3 DNA is TGCGCCAGCAGCCAGGCATTGGGGGGACAGACCTACAATGAGCAGTTCTTC. Its protein is CASSQALGGQTYNEQFF.

The chain combines TRBV7-9 with TRBJ2-5, with TRBD2 identical over 9 bases. The germline gives CDR1 SEHNR, CDR2 FQNEAQ (reference sequence). The length of the CDR3 is 17 residues. Trimming at V came to 2 bases and at J to 0 bases, leaving 7 bases not matched to a gene. This CDR3 is CASSLTGTSSYQETQYF. The CDR3 DNA is TGTGCCAGCAGCTTAACCGGGACTAGCTCGTACCAAGAGACCCAGTACTTC.

The chain employs TRBV13 and TRBJ2-3; the D call may be TRBD1 or TRBD2 (6 bases each). The CDR3 sequence is 16 residues long. Trimming left V 2 bases short and J 4 bases short, with 16 bases between. Germline CDR1 is PRHDT and CDR2 is FYEKMQ (reference sequence). CDR3 region: CASSLLVGGAADTQYF. The CDR3 DNA sequence: TGTGCCAGCAGCTTACTGGTGGGGGGCGCGGCAGATACGCAGTATTTT.

V gene TRBV4-3 combines with J gene TRBJ2-6; maybe TRBD2 (5 bases). The germline gives CDR1 LGHNA, CDR2 YSLEER. The CDR3 covers 21 residues. Trimming took off 1 base at V and 2 bases at J, with 24 bases between the two ends. CDR3: CASSQALPFGENSAGANVLTF. CDR3 sequence (DNA): TGCGCCAGCAGCCAAGCCCTTCCTTTTGGGGAGAATAGCGCTGGGGCCAACGTCCTGACTTTC.

This sequence joins TRBV15 and TRBJ1-5; a possible D gene is TRBD1 (5 bases). Trimming took 3 bases from V and 6 from J, leaving 12 bases between them. The CDR3 is made up of 14 amino acids. Germline V lookup: CDR1 LNHNV, CDR2 YYDKDF (reference sequence). DNA of the CDR3: TGTGCCACCAGCAGGGCCGTGGGGGGTCAGCCCCAGCATTTT. This gives the protein CATSRAVGGQPQHF.

This clone has only one observation. The J gene is TRBJ2-7, the V gene TRBV6-1, with TRBD2 as a possible D gene (5 bases). V was cut by 0 bases and J by 3 bases, with 12 bases left in between. Germline lookup yields CDR1 MNHNS and CDR2 SASEGT. The CDR3 runs 15 residues. CDR3 DNA: TGTGCCAGCAGTGAAGCGGTCGTCGGGATCTACGAGCAGTACTTC. This gives the protein CASSEAVVGIYEQYF.

This clone was recorded only once. This chain joins TRBV5-6 and TRBJ2-1; no definite D call. Germline loops: CDR1 SGHDT, CDR2 YYEEEE. There are 17 residues in the CDR3. V was cut by 4 bases and J by 1 base, with 18 bases left in between. CDR3 amino acids: CASSPPPPSESYNEQFF. In DNA form, the CDR3 reads TGTGCCAGCAGCCCACCTCCTCCTTCCGAGTCCTACAATGAGCAGTTCTTC.

The chain uses TRBV5-1 and TRBJ2-7; D is uncertain. Trimming took 0 bases from V and 6 from J, leaving 7 bases between them. The V gene's germline CDR1 is SGHRS and CDR2 YFSETQ. The length of the CDR3 is 12 residues. CDR3: CASSLDVGEQYF. For the CDR3, the DNA is TGCGCCAGCAGCTTGGATGTGGGCGAGCAGTACTTC.

The chain employs TRBV5-6 and TRBJ2-1, with 7 bases fitting TRBD2. J lost 5 bases, V lost 1 base, and 6 bases had no gene match. This CDR3 region has 15 residues. CDR1 SGHDT and CDR2 YYEEEE come from the germline V gene. CDR3: CASSLMTSGNNEQFF. Written as DNA, the CDR3 is TGTGCCAGCAGCTTGATGACGAGCGGGAACAATGAGCAGTTCTTC.

J is TRBJ2-3 and V is TRBV6-5; D not resolved. The germline gives CDR1 MNHEY, CDR2 SVGAGI. The CDR3 consists of 15 residues. V was trimmed by 6 bases and J by 3 bases, leaving 16 bases between them. CDR3 DNA sequence: TGTGCCAGCAGGATGAGTAGTGGTGGGACAGATACGCAGTATTTT. This sequence encodes CASRMSSGGTDTQYF.

This chain joins TRBV6-5 and TRBJ1-4, with 8 bases lining up with TRBD1. Trimming took 4 bases from V and 6 from J; bases not matched to a gene: 7. The CDR3 covers 15 residues. CDR1 is MNHEY, CDR2 SVGAGI, per germline. CDR3 sequence reads: CASSSSGTGYEKLFF. In DNA, the CDR3 is TGTGCCAGCAGTTCCTCCGGGACAGGCTATGAAAAACTGTTTTTT.

V and J are TRBV27 and TRBJ1-2; D is unclear. Deletions cut 4 bases from V and 6 bases from J, with 15 bases between. Germline-derived CDR1 and CDR2 are MNHEY and SMNVEV (reference sequence). The CDR3 length is 14 residues. The CDR3 reads CASSSPLLSDGYTF. CDR3 in DNA: TGTGCCAGCAGTTCCCCTCTCCTGAGTGATGGCTACACCTTC.

The chain carries TRBV4-1 and TRBJ1-5; the D is unclear. CDR1 and CDR2 from the germline V gene are MGHRA and YSYEKL. The length of the CDR3 is 15 residues. V gave up 3 bases and J gave up 1 base, with 10 bases separating them. For the CDR3, the DNA is TGCGCCAGCAGCCAGCGGACGGGGAGCAATCAGCCCCAGCATTTT. Amino acid sequence: CASSQRTGSNQPQHF.